This T cell receptor beta chain emerged from a study of vaccination effects on CD4 cells after COVID-19. Points on this clone: Its target is not known.

With the ViraFEST assay, the study expanded antigen-specific CD4+ T cells using viral peptide pools, then sequenced them. CD4+ T cells were isolated after around 10 days of culture. Prior SARS-CoV-2 infection was absent in the vaccine recipients, as shown by negative nucleocapsid antibodies. In culture with 10 IU/ml IL-2 and 9 to 10 ug/ml peptides, PBMC were grown at two million per well. Findings and limits, study-wide: There was only 1 of 255 vaccine-induced clones in healthy vaccinees that cross-reacted with common cold coronaviruses.

Assay used: immunoSEQ multiplex PCR; TCRdb lists only in-frame clones, some missing. The sample carries some 52,000 clones, approximately 75% recorded once. CDR1 MNHEY and CDR2 SMNVEV come from the germline V gene (reference sequence). The CDR3 contains 15 residues. V lost 4 bases to trimming and J lost 7 bases; unmatched junction nucleotides: 11. Sequencing was performed on CD4+ T cells from PBMCs cultured with HCoV-OC43 spike peptides, taken before COVID-19 vaccination. Subset: HCoV-OC43 spike overlapping peptide pool stimulation. The chain joins TRBV27 to TRBJ2-5; 8 nucleotides match TRBD2. The sequence was collected from a human donor who received a COVID-19 vaccine. CDR3 amino acids: CASSSIAGIRWTQYF. The CDR3 DNA follows: TGTGCCAGCAGTTCGATAGCGGGGATACGATGGACCCAGTACTTC.